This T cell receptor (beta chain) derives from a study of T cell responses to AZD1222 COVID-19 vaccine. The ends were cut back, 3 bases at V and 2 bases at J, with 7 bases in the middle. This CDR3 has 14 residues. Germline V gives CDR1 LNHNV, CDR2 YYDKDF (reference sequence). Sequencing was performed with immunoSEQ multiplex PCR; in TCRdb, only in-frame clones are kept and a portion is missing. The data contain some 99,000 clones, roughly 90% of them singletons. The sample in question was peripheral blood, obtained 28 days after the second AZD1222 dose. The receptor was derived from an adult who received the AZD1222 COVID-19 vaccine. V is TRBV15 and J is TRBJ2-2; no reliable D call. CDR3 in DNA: TGTGCCACCAGCAGGACCATAAACACCGGGGAGCTGTTTTTT. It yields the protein CATSRTINTGELFF.